The 29 T cell receptor beta chains below all came from one sample that was sequenced in a study of blood T cell repertoires in COVID-19. Using immunoSEQ multiplex PCR, the repertoire was profiled, and TCRdb retains in-frame clones only, with some absent. The profile shows about 92,000 clones, around 84% of them singletons. Sequencing input: peripheral blood. The receptor set was obtained from a man older than 75 with acute or convalescent COVID-19.

The chain employs TRBV19 and TRBJ1-4, with TRBD1 identical over 8 bases. This CDR3 region has 17 residues. In germline, CDR1 is LNHDA, CDR2 SQIVND (reference sequence). The junction had 13 bases not matched to a gene; V was cut back by 3 bases and J by 7 bases. The CDR3 bases are TGTGCCAGTAGTATCTCGGGCAGGGGGCTCGTAAGTGAAAAACTGTTTTTT. Translating gives CASSISGRGLVSEKLFF. The full variable domain, completed using reference TRBV19 and TRBJ1-4, is DGGITQSPKYLFRKEGQNVTLSCEQNLNHDAMYWYRQDPGQGLRLIYYSQIVNDFQKGDIAEGYSVSREKKESFPLTVTSAQKNPTAFYLCASSISGRGLVSEKLFFGSGTQLSVL.

V usage is TRBV6-5 and J usage is TRBJ2-2; TRBD1 aligns across 7 bases. Germline CDR1 and CDR2: MNHEY and SVGAGI. The CDR3 is 14 residues long. V gave up 6 bases and J gave up 4 bases; unmatched junction bases: 5. As DNA, the CDR3 is TGTGCCAGCAGAAGACAGGGTACCACCGGGGAGCTGTTTTTT. As protein: CASRRQGTTGELFF.

The rearrangement links TRBV27 to TRBJ2-1; maybe TRBD1 (5 bases). V lost 7 bases and J lost 6, with 16 bases in between. Germline lookup yields CDR1 MNHEY and CDR2 SMNVEV (reference sequence). This CDR3 comprises 14 residues. CDR3 coding DNA: TGTGCCAGCAACGGACAAAAAACCATCAATGAGCAGTTCTTC. The encoded protein is CASNGQKTINEQFF.

The rearrangement uses TRBV19 and TRBJ1-2; no definite D call. CDR3 length equals 14 residues. Germline values: CDR1 LNHDA, CDR2 SQIVND (reference sequence). With 3 bases removed from V and 2 bases from J, the gap between germline ends came to 10 bases. CDR3 protein: CASSITWENYGYTF. The CDR3 DNA follows: TGTGCCAGTAGTATTACCTGGGAGAACTATGGCTACACCTTC. Using reference TRBV19 and TRBJ1-2 for the parts outside the CDR3, the full variable domain is DGGITQSPKYLFRKEGQNVTLSCEQNLNHDAMYWYRQDPGQGLRLIYYSQIVNDFQKGDIAEGYSVSREKKESFPLTVTSAQKNPTAFYLCASSITWENYGYTFGSGTRLTVV.

CDR3 sequence reads: CASSLGTGINNEQFF. The CDR3 DNA sequence: TGTGCCAGCAGCTTGGGGACAGGCATTAACAATGAGCAGTTCTTC. The gene calls are TRBV7-2 and TRBJ2-1; TRBD1 aligns across 8 bases. Germline CDR1 is SGHTA and CDR2 is FQGNSA. V lost 3 bases, J lost 5 bases, and 6 bases stayed unmatched. The CDR3 totals 15 residues.

The genes are TRBV5-4 and TRBJ2-1; 8 nucleotides align to TRBD2. Trimming removed 6 bases from V and 6 bases from J; junction bases left unmatched: 8. The length of the CDR3 is 14 residues. Germline V lookup: CDR1 SGHNT, CDR2 YYREEE (reference sequence). The CDR3 DNA is TGTGCCAGCACCCTAGCGGGTGAAGGCAATGAGCAGTTCTTC. Protein sequence: CASTLAGEGNEQFF.

The V call is TRBV3-1 (or the pseudogene TRBV3-2), the J call TRBJ1-6; D perhaps matches TRBD1 (5 bases). The CDR3 extends over 13 amino acids. Trimming removed 4 bases at V and 10 bases at J, with 11 bases between. Germline CDR1 reads LGHDT; CDR2 reads YNNKEL (reference sequence). The CDR3: CASSPRQYSPLHF. The CDR3 DNA sequence: TGTGCCAGCAGCCCCCGACAGTACTCACCCCTCCACTTT.

The chain links TRBV7-3 to TRBJ2-6; D perhaps matches TRBD1 (6 bases). The CDR3 extends over 16 amino acids. The germline gives CDR1 SGHTA, CDR2 FQGTGA. Trimming took off 2 bases at V and 1 base at J, with 9 bases between the two ends. The CDR3 is CASSLLGASGANVLTF. CDR3 sequence (DNA): TGTGCCAGCAGCTTATTGGGGGCGTCTGGGGCCAACGTCCTGACTTTC. Full variable domain (outside the CDR3, taken from reference TRBV7-3 and TRBJ2-6): GAGVSQTPSNKVTEKGKYVELRCDPISGHTALYWYRQSLGQGPEFLIYFQGTGAADDSGLPNDRFFAVRPEGSVSTLKIQRTERGDSAVYLCASSLLGASGANVLTFGAGSRLTVL.

The chain links TRBV5-1 to TRBJ1-2; D is ambiguous. In germline, CDR1 is SGHRS, CDR2 YFSETQ. This CDR3 comprises 12 residues. V was trimmed by 0 bases and J by 6 bases, leaving 6 bases between them. The DNA of the CDR3 is TGCGCCAGCAGCTTGGGTCAGGATGGCTACACCTTC. Translation: CASSLGQDGYTF.

Written as DNA, the CDR3 is TGCGCCAGCAGCCCCCTTGACAGGGGGGATAATTCACCCCTCCACTTT. Its protein is CASSPLDRGDNSPLHF. The chain has TRBV5-1 and TRBJ1-6; 9 bases map to TRBD1. V trimming: 4 bases; J trimming: 5 bases; junction bases outside the gene matches: 7. CDR3 length: 16 residues. The V gene's germline CDR1 is SGHRS and CDR2 YFSETQ.

This clone was picked up a small number of times. J is TRBJ2-3 and V is TRBV27; maybe TRBD1 (6 bases). Germline V CDR1 and CDR2: MNHEY, SMNVEV (reference sequence). V gave up 5 bases and J gave up 4 bases, with 16 bases separating them. CDR3 length: 15 residues. CDR3 sequence reads: CASSKAGARSDTQYF. The CDR3 bases are TGTGCCAGCAGTAAGGCAGGGGCCAGGTCAGATACGCAGTATTTT.

V is TRBV6-4 and J is TRBJ2-2, with TRBD1 matching over 7 bases. The CDR3 extends over 16 amino acids. CDR1 and CDR2 (germline): MRHNA, SNTAGT. The V segment lost 1 base and the J segment 0 bases; nucleotides outside the gene matches: 2. This CDR3 reads CASSDLQGANTGELFF. CDR3 sequence (DNA): TGTGCCAGCAGTGACTTGCAGGGGGCGAACACCGGGGAGCTGTTTTTT.

This rearrangement joins TRBV5-4 to TRBJ2-7, with 7 bases fitting TRBD1. The CDR3 is 14 amino acids. J was trimmed by 6 bases and V by 4 bases; bases with no gene match: 10. Germline V CDR1 and CDR2: SGHNT, YYREEE (reference sequence). In DNA form, the CDR3 reads TGTGCCAGCAGCGCGAACGACAGGGAAGTCGAGCAGTACTTC. Translated: CASSANDREVEQYF.

The chain carries TRBV18 and TRBJ2-1; 13 nucleotides align to TRBD2. V trimming: 2 bases; J trimming: 9 bases; junction bases outside the gene matches: 13. There are 18 residues in the CDR3. CDR1 is KGHSH and CDR2 is LQKENI in the germline V gene. CDR3 nucleotide sequence: TGTGCCAGCTCACCATTTACCCGGACTAGCGGGAGTCTGGGTGAGCAGTTCTTC. This encodes CASSPFTRTSGSLGEQFF.

This clone has only a few counts. The chain links TRBV29-1 to TRBJ1-2; D perhaps matches TRBD1 (6 bases). CDR1 is SQVTM, CDR2 ANQGSEA, per germline. The CDR3 sequence is 16 residues long. With 3 bases removed from V and 2 bases from J, the gap between germline ends came to 19 bases. Here the CDR3 DNA reads TGCAGCGTTGACAGGGGACGCCATCACCCCAACTATGGCTACACCTTC. As protein: CSVDRGRHHPNYGYTF.

V and J are TRBV10-1 and TRBJ2-5, with 7 bases that match TRBD1. The CDR3 contains 16 residues. V shed 4 bases, J shed 2 bases, and the junction held 10 bases outside the gene matches. Germline V gene lookup returns CDR1 WNHNN and CDR2 SYGVQD (reference sequence). The CDR3 DNA reads TGCGCCAGCAGTGGGCCGGGACAGAAACATCAAGAGACCCAGTACTTC. Residues: CASSGPGQKHQETQYF.

The chain is built from TRBV7-8 and TRBJ2-1; TRBD1 might be the D (6 bases). V was trimmed by 2 bases and J by 0 bases, leaving 14 bases between them. The CDR3 sequence is 17 residues long. CDR1 and CDR2 (germline): SGHVS, FQNEAQ. The CDR3 sequence: CASSLLSRGSSYNEQFF. The CDR3 region has the DNA TGTGCCAGCAGCTTACTCTCAAGGGGGAGCTCCTACAATGAGCAGTTCTTC.

This rearrangement joins TRBV21-1 to TRBJ2-1; TRBD2, the table's D call, was not compared with the DNA. TRBV21-1 is noted as a pseudogene. CDR3 length: 16 amino acids. The CDR3: CASSKVSGLISNEQFF. CDR3 sequence (DNA): TGTGCCAGCAGCAAAGTGAGCGGACTCATATCCAATGAGCAGTTCTTC.

The chain combines TRBV23-1 with TRBJ2-7, with a weak D call TRBD2 (6 bases). TRBV23-1 is reported as an ORF; its role is uncertain. The ends were cut back, 0 bases at V and 4 bases at J, with 10 bases in the middle. The CDR3 sequence is 14 residues long. The CDR3: CASSQSEAGYEQYF. The CDR3 nucleotides read TGCGCCAGCAGTCAATCAGAGGCGGGGTACGAGCAGTACTTC.

The chain uses TRBV5-1 and TRBJ1-2; 7 bases map to TRBD1. The V and J ends lost 6 bases and 4 bases, in that order; junction bases with no gene match: 9. The length of the CDR3 is 14 residues. From germline, CDR1 is SGHRS and CDR2 YFSETQ. CDR3 sequence (DNA): TGCGCCAGCAAGCATTCCGGGACAGCCTATGGCTACACCTTC. This encodes CASKHSGTAYGYTF.

The chain has TRBV7-9 and TRBJ1-5, with 12 bases that match TRBD1. CDR3 length equals 19 residues. The V gene's germline CDR1 is SEHNR and CDR2 FQNEAQ (reference sequence). With 5 bases clipped from V and 2 bases from J, the junction kept 13 bases outside the gene matches. CDR3 in DNA: TGTGCCAGCAGCCTTGGGACAGGGGGCTCTGGACCACGCAATCAGCCCCAGCATTTT. Translation: CASSLGTGGSGPRNQPQHF.

The chain couples TRBV6-5 to TRBJ1-1, with a possible D match to TRBD1 (5 bases). Germline values: CDR1 MNHEY, CDR2 SVGAGI. With 7 bases removed from V and 3 bases from J, the gap between germline ends came to 15 bases. The CDR3 is made up of 14 amino acids. DNA for the CDR3: TGTGCCAGCATAAGGCAGGGTGTCGACACTGAAGCTTTCTTT. Protein sequence: CASIRQGVDTEAFF.

This sequence joins TRBV27 and TRBJ1-1; D gene uncertain. This CDR3 has 14 amino acids. V was trimmed by 2 bases and J by 0 bases, leaving 7 bases between them. Germline V gene lookup returns CDR1 MNHEY and CDR2 SMNVEV (reference sequence). As DNA, the CDR3 is TGTGCCAGCAGTTTAAGTCCAGTGAACACTGAAGCTTTCTTT. Translation gives CASSLSPVNTEAFF.

The V gene is TRBV30, the J gene TRBJ2-3, with D possibly being TRBD2 (6 bases). Germline CDR1 reads GTSNPN; CDR2 reads SVGIG (reference sequence). V was shortened by 3 bases and J by 8 bases, with 15 bases between the two germline ends. There are 13 residues in the CDR3. CDR3 nucleotides: TGTGCCTGGAGCAGCGGGCCCCGGGGTACGCAGTATTTT. Translating gives CAWSSGPRGTQYF.

J is TRBJ1-6 and V is TRBV9, with TRBD1 matching over 11 bases. V gave up 6 bases and J gave up 6 bases; unmatched junction bases: 5. This CDR3 comprises 15 residues. Per germline, CDR1 SGDLS and CDR2 YYNGEE. The CDR3 sequence is CASNAGQGANSPLHF. In nucleotides, the CDR3 is TGTGCCAGCAACGCAGGACAGGGGGCTAATTCACCCCTCCACTTT.

The chain recombines TRBV3-1 (or the pseudogene TRBV3-2) with TRBJ2-7, with TRBD2 identical over 13 bases. The germline gives CDR1 LGHDT, CDR2 YNNKEL (reference sequence). This CDR3 region has 18 residues. V shed 1 base, J shed 0 bases, and the junction held 6 bases outside the gene matches. The CDR3 region is CASSQGGTSGMTSYEQYF. The DNA for the CDR3 is TGTGCCAGCAGCCAAGGGGGGACTAGCGGGATGACCTCCTACGAGCAGTACTTC.

V usage is TRBV27 and J usage is TRBJ2-4; D gene ambiguous. Germline V gives CDR1 MNHEY, CDR2 SMNVEV (reference sequence). V lost 5 bases and J lost 4, with 18 bases in between. This CDR3 is 16 amino acids long. The CDR3, as DNA: TGTGCCAGCAGTAACCGAATCGAGTATGCGAAAAACATTCAGTACTTC. Translated: CASSNRIEYAKNIQYF.

The chain has TRBV5-5 and TRBJ2-1; TRBD2 aligns across 15 bases. The CDR3 is 17 amino acids. Germline assignment: CDR1 SGHKS and CDR2 YYEKEE (reference sequence). The V segment lost 0 bases and the J segment 10 bases; nucleotides outside the gene matches: 8. CDR3 protein: CASSLVGGLAGGEEQFF. The CDR3 DNA reads as TGTGCCAGCAGCTTGGTGGGGGGACTAGCGGGAGGTGAGGAGCAGTTCTTC. Filled out from reference TRBV5-5 and TRBJ2-1, the complete variable domain reads DAGVTQSPTHLIKTRGQQVTLRCSPISGHKSVSWYQQVLGQGPQFIFQYYEKEERGRGNFPDRFSARQFPNYSSELNVNALLLGDSALYLCASSLVGGLAGGEEQFFGPGTRLTVL.

The chain has TRBV19 and TRBJ2-1; the D is unclear. Trimming shortened V by 3 bases and J by 4 bases, and 10 bases separated the two germline ends. This CDR3 is built from 14 residues. CDR1 and CDR2 from the germline V gene are LNHDA and SQIVND (reference sequence). DNA for the CDR3: TGTGCCAGTAGTATGGAGAGCGTTTACAATGAGCAGTTCTTC. Its protein is CASSMESVYNEQFF.